The clone carrying this TCR beta chain was seen a few times. Its target is not known. CDR3 length: 14 amino acids. V lost 6 bases and J lost 6; bases outside the gene matches: 5. Germline V gene lookup returns CDR1 DFQATT and CDR2 SNEGSKA (reference sequence). This specimen belongs to a study of response to subunit inactivated influenza vaccine. Findings and caveats of the study: T cells newly recruited by each seasonal influenza vaccination are few, the authors suggested.

TCRdb re-called the RT-PCR reads with MiXCR, one entry per CDR3 protein. This table holds around 570,000 distinct CDR3 sequences, approximately 10% found once. These data were also reused for a study on T cells expressing NK-cell markers. From that paper: What made the TCR beta cDNA was 5'RACE template switching with UMIs. Sorted CD3+CD56-NKG2C+, CD3+CD56+NKG2C+ and CD3+CD56+NKG2C- T cells supplied the TCR beta repertoires.

The TCR originated in a man in his forties or fifties who received an inactivated influenza vaccine. The material was PBMCs from blood, obtained on the day of vaccination. The rearrangement joins TRBV20-1 to TRBJ2-1; 13 nucleotides agree with TRBD2. The CDR3, as DNA: TGCAGTGCAAGGACTAGCGGGAGTGGCAATGAGCAGTTCTTC. This translates into CSARTSGSGNEQFF.